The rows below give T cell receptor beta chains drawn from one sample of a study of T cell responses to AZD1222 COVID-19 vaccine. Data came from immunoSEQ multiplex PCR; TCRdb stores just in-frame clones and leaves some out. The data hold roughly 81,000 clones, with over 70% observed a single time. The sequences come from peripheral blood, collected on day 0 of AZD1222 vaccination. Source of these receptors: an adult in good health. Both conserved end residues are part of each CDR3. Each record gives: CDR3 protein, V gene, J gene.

CSVGRDGNSGNTIYF	TRBV29-1	TRBJ1-3
CASSSGQGVEQYF	TRBV7-8	TRBJ2-7
CASRPVSEGYTF	TRBV7-9	TRBJ1-2
CASSQEAGGAGQQYF	TRBV4-2	TRBJ2-4
CASSEGGLGYGYTF	TRBV6-1	TRBJ1-2
CASSDPGTSYNQPQHF	TRBV19	TRBJ1-5
CTTDSGYTF	TRBV29-1	TRBJ1-2
CASSLSQSVGTGELFF	TRBV7-3	TRBJ2-2
CASSFNGTFF	TRBV28	TRBJ1-1
CASSIRDSPDTEAFF	TRBV19	TRBJ1-1
CSVWEDGYTF	TRBV29-1	TRBJ1-2
CASSECPYFLHNEQFF	TRBV25-1	TRBJ2-1
CASSRTGTGINEQFF	TRBV7-2	TRBJ2-1
CASSLLAGGSYEQYF	TRBV5-4	TRBJ2-7
CASSIQGGSNQPQHF	TRBV5-1	TRBJ1-5
CAWSVGGRGQPQHF	TRBV30	TRBJ1-5
CASSTAPGYGYTF	TRBV19	TRBJ1-2
CASSQGVGQLYGYTF	TRBV4-1	TRBJ1-2
CASSLDRGGPQFF	TRBV13	TRBJ2-1
CSVGTAFWYGYTF	TRBV29-1	TRBJ1-2
CASSLWASLNTEAFF	TRBV28	TRBJ1-1
CASSSQGAHYGYTF	TRBV28	TRBJ1-2
CASSLEIFQGGRNYGYTF	TRBV7-8	TRBJ1-2
CASSLDRASNYGYTF	TRBV28	TRBJ1-2
CASTPVTQGGEKLFF	TRBV2	TRBJ1-4
CATSRDYALYGYTF	TRBV15	TRBJ1-2
CAISVQGDGYTF	TRBV10-3	TRBJ1-2
CASTAGAGGTGELFF	TRBV5-1	TRBJ2-2
CASSEMTGQTQYF	TRBV6-1	TRBJ2-5
CASSRPGQGNEKLFF	TRBV19	TRBJ1-4